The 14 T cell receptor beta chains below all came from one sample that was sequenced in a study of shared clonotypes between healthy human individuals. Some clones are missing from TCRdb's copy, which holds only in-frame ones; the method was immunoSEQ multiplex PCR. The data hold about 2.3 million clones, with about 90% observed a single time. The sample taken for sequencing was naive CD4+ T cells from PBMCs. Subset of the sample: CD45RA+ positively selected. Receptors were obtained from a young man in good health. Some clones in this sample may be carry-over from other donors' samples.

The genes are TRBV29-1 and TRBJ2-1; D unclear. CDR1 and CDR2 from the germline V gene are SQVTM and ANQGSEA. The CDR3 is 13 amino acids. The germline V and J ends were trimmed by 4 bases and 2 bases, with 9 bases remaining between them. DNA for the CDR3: TGCAGCGTTGTTTTAACTACCTACAATGAGCAGTTCTTC. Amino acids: CSVVLTTYNEQFF.

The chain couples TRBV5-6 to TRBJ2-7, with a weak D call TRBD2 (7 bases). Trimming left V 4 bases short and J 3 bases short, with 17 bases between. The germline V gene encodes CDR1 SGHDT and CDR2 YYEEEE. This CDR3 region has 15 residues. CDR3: CASSPPGGVYYEQYF. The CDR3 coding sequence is TGTGCCAGCAGCCCACCGGGGGGCGTCTACTACGAGCAGTACTTC.

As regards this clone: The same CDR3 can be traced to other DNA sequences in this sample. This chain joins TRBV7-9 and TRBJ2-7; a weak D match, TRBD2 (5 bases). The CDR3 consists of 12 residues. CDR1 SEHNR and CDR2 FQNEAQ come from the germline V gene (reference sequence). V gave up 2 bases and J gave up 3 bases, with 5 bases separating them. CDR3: CASSLRGYEQYF. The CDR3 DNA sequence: TGTGCCAGCAGCTTACGGGGCTACGAGCAGTACTTC.

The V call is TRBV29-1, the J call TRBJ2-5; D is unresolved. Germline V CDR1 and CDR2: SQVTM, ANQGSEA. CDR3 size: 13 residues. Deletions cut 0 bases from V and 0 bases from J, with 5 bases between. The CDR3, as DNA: TGCAGCGTTGAAGAAGACTACCAAGAGACCCAGTACTTC. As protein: CSVEEDYQETQYF.

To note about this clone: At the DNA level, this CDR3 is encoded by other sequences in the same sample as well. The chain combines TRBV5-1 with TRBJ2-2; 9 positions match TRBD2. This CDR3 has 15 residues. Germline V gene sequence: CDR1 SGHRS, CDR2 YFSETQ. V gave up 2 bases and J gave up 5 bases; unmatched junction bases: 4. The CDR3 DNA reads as TGCGCCAGCAGCTTAACTAGCGGGTATACCGGGGAGCTGTTTTTT. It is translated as CASSLTSGYTGELFF.

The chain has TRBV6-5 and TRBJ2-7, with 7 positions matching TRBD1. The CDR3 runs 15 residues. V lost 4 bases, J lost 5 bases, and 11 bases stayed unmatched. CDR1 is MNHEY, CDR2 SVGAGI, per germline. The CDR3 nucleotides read TGTGCCAGCAGTTCTTACGGACAGGACAATCACGAGCAGTACTTC. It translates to CASSSYGQDNHEQYF.

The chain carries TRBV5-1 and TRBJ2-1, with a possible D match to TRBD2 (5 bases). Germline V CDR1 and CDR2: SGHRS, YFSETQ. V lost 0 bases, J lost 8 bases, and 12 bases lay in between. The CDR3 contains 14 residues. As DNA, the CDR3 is TGCGCCAGCAGCTTGGAGCCTAGCAAACATGAGCAGTTCTTC. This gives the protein CASSLEPSKHEQFF.

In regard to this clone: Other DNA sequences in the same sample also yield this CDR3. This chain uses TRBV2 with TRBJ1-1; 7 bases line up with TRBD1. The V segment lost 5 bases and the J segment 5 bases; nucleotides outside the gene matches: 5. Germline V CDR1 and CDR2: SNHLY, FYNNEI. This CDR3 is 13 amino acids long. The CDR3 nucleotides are TGTGCCAGCAGTAGACAGGGAAGGACTGAAGCTTTCTTT. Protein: CASSRQGRTEAFF.

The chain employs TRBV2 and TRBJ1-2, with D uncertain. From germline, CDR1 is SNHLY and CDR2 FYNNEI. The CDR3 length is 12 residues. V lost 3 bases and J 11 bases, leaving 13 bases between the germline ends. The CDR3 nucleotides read TGTGCCAGCAGTGAGAGGGCTGCCAGTTACACCTTC. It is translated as CASSERAASYTF.

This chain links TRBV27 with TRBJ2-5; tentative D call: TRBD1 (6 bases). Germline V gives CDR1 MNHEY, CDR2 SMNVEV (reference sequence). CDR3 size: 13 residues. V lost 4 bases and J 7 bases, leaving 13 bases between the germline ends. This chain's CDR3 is CASSSQGLATQYF. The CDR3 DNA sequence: TGTGCCAGCAGTTCACAGGGTTTGGCGACCCAGTACTTC.

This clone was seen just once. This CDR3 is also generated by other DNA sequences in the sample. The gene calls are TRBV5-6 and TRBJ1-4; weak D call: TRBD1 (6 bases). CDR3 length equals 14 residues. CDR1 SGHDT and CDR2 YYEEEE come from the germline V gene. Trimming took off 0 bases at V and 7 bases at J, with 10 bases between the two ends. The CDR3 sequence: CASSLGQVAEKLFF. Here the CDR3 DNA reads TGTGCCAGCAGCTTGGGACAGGTAGCTGAAAAACTGTTTTTT.

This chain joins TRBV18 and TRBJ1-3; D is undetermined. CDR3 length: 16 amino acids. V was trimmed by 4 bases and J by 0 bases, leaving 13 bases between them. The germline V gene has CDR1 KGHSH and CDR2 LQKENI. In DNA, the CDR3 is TGTGCCAGCTCACGGGCGAGCTCGAACTCTGGAAACACCATATATTTT. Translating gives CASSRASSNSGNTIYF.

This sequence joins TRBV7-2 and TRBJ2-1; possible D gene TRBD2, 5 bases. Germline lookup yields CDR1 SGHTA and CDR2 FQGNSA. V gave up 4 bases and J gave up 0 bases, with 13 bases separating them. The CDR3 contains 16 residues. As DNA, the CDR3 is TGTGCCAGCAGCTGGAATCCGGCGGGCTCCTACAATGAGCAGTTCTTC. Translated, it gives CASSWNPAGSYNEQFF.

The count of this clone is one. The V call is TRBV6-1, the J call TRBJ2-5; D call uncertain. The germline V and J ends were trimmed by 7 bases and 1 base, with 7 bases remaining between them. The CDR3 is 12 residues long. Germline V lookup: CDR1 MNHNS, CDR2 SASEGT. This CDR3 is CASKRPQETQYF. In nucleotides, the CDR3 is TGTGCCAGCAAACGACCCCAAGAGACCCAGTACTTC.